The 7 T cell receptor beta chains below were found in one sample sequenced in a study of blood T cells in healthy people across ages. PCR was performed a second time for about 7 to 11 cycles using a sample-barcoded 5' primer and a J-beta primer mix. One entry per CDR3 protein, called by TCRdb with MiXCR from the 5' RACE reads. Of around 820,000 distinct CDR3 sequences listed, 20% to 30% are singletons. The same data also contributed to another study, on T cells of mothers and their children.

Material: blood. Receptor source: a boy aged 10-17 years in good health.

The rearrangement joins TRBV7-9 to TRBJ2-1; 8 bases line up with TRBD1. CDR1 and CDR2 from the germline V gene are SEHNR and FQNEAQ (reference sequence). The CDR3 totals 15 residues. The V and J ends lost 5 bases and 5 bases, in that order; junction bases with no gene match: 8. The CDR3 loop is CASSQRGQGHNEQFF. The CDR3 coding sequence is TGTGCCAGCAGCCAGCGAGGACAGGGCCACAATGAGCAGTTCTTC.

This chain connects TRBV7-2 to TRBJ1-3; D remains unclear. There are 15 residues in the CDR3. The V end was cut by 0 bases, the J end by 0 bases, with 6 bases between. Germline-derived CDR1 and CDR2 are SGHTA and FQGNSA. The CDR3 sequence is CASSLASFSGNTIYF. Written as DNA, the CDR3 is TGTGCCAGCAGCTTAGCGTCATTCTCTGGAAACACCATATATTTT.

This clonotype appeared a few times. The chain employs TRBV15 and TRBJ1-2; no clear D gene. The CDR3 runs to 13 residues. V was pared by 1 base and J by 5 bases, with 8 bases between. Germline V gene lookup returns CDR1 LNHNV and CDR2 YYDKDF (reference sequence). CDR3 bases: TGTGCCACCAGCAGAGCCAACAGATATGGCTACACCTTC. Translating gives CATSRANRYGYTF.

The chain recombines TRBV9 with TRBJ2-1, with 8 positions matching TRBD1. The CDR3 is 16 residues long. The germline V gene encodes CDR1 SGDLS and CDR2 YYNGEE. The V and J ends lost 3 bases and 4 bases, in that order; junction bases with no gene match: 9. The CDR3 region has the DNA TGTGCCAGCAGCGGTTCGACAGGGGTCACTTACAATGAGCAGTTCTTC. It encodes CASSGSTGVTYNEQFF.

This clonotype has a handful of counts. The V call is TRBV4-2, the J call TRBJ2-5; 7 bases are shared with TRBD1. This CDR3 has 16 residues. Germline V gene data show CDR1 as LGHNA and CDR2 as YNFKEQ. V dropped 0 bases and J dropped 3; count of bases not matched to a gene: 7. CDR3 nucleotide sequence: TGTGCCAGCAGCCAAGAGATGCAGGGGGTAAAAGAGACCCAGTACTTC. It codes for CASSQEMQGVKETQYF.

This clonotype was counted a few times. The chain couples TRBV29-1 to TRBJ2-1; no firm D call. Trimming cost V 3 bases and J 6 bases, with 6 bases left between them. This CDR3 region has 11 residues. Germline V gives CDR1 SQVTM, CDR2 ANQGSEA. The CDR3 DNA is TGCAGCGTTGATCAGGTCAATGAGCAGTTCTTC. Its protein product is CSVDQVNEQFF.

J is TRBJ1-2 and V is TRBV6-5; unclear D gene. The V end lost 2 bases, the J end lost 3 bases, and 10 bases lay between the germline ends. CDR1 and CDR2 from the germline V gene are MNHEY and SVGAGI. The CDR3 runs 14 residues. CDR3: CASSYEGSDYGYTF. CDR3 coding DNA: TGTGCCAGCAGTTACGAGGGCTCAGACTATGGCTACACCTTC.